This TCR beta chain derives from a study of vaccination effects on CD4 cells after COVID-19. Study findings and constraints: Clones arising from infection and from vaccination showed marked clonal contraction late after vaccination.

Libraries were prepared by immunoSEQ multiplex PCR; TCRdb keeps only in-frame clonotypes and omits some of them. Of about 33,000 clones listed, about four fifths are singletons. This CDR3 comprises 17 residues. Looked up from germline, CDR1 is PRHDT and CDR2 is FYEKMQ (reference sequence). With 5 bases removed from V and 4 bases from J, the gap between germline ends came to 23 bases. Expansion of antigen-specific CD4+ T cells with viral peptide pools was carried out by the ViraFEST assay before sequencing. Once cultured for around 11 days, the cells underwent separation to obtain CD4+ T cells. Each participant received a vaccine that was either BNT162b2 or mRNA-1273, given as two doses. Having tested negative for nucleocapsid antibodies, the vaccine recipients showed no prior SARS-CoV-2 infection. In the cultures, half the medium was exchanged for IL-2 medium on days 3 and 7. Remarks on this clone: The antigen is undetermined.

J is TRBJ1-1 and V is TRBV13; perhaps TRBD1 as D (6 bases). The sequence derives from a human donor who received a COVID-19 vaccine. Some clones in this sample may be carry-over from other donors' samples. Sequencing used CD4+ T cells from PBMCs cultured with HCoV-NL63 spike peptides, obtained after COVID-19 vaccination. For the CDR3, the DNA is TGTGCCAGCAGCCCCCAAGGGGGGACAAGGGTTATCACTGAAGCTTTCTTT. Residues: CASSPQGGTRVITEAFF.